Given below is one T cell receptor (beta chain) in context. The target antigen is unknown. This sample was included in a study of shared clonotypes between healthy human individuals. Findings and limits, study-wide: Across subsets, estimated richness was generally greater for naive than for memory populations.

Generated by immunoSEQ multiplex PCR, the TCRdb table keeps only in-frame clones and is missing some. In the table there are about 2,500,000 clones, more than 80% of which are singletons. Germline V gene sequence: CDR1 WNHNN, CDR2 SYGVQD (reference sequence). V was shortened by 0 bases and J by 6 bases, with 18 bases between the two germline ends. The CDR3 runs to 16 residues. This TCR was sampled from a man aged 18 to 35 in good health. The V call is TRBV10-1, the J call TRBJ2-7; D might be TRBD2 (5 bases). Sequencing was done on a sample of naive CD4+ T cells sorted from blood. Subset in this sample: CD45RA+ positively selected. This CDR3 reads CASSESRQTYGGEQYF. Written as DNA, the CDR3 is TGCGCCAGCAGTGAGTCGAGGCAGACCTACGGAGGCGAGCAGTACTTC.